The rows below give T cell receptor beta chains drawn from one sample of a study of shared clonotypes between healthy human individuals. Sequenced by immunoSEQ multiplex PCR; TCRdb stores in-frame clones only, minus some. The table includes about 2.1 million clones, 80% to 95% detected once. The specimen sequenced was naive CD8+ T cells from PBMCs. The source is a man younger than 30 in good health. Some clones in this sample may be carry-over from other donors' samples. Each CDR3 is given with its conserved first and last residue. A D gene is named only where the DNA matches it firmly. The size of a clone is reported for some rows only, either as once, few or many, or as a class for expanded clones.

J | size | D | length | V | CDR3 | DNA
TRBJ2-1 | NA | TRBD2 | 13 | TRBV2 | CASRSGGGNEQFF | TGTGCCAGCAGGTCGGGAGGAGGGAATGAGCAGTTCTTC
TRBJ1-3 | NA | NA | 16 | TRBV28 | CASSLPGEGSGNTIYF | TGTGCCAGCAGTTTACCCGGAGAGGGATCTGGAAACACCATATATTTT
TRBJ2-7 | NA | NA | 14 | TRBV27 | CASSLSRGAYEQYF | TGTGCCAGCAGCTTATCTCGGGGTGCCTACGAGCAGTACTTC
TRBJ1-1 | once | NA | 13 | TRBV6-5 | CASSPIANTEAFF | TGTGCCAGCAGTCCCATAGCGAACACTGAAGCTTTCTTT
TRBJ2-1 | NA | NA | 14 | TRBV27 | CASSLMTNYNEQFF | TGTGCCAGCAGTCTTATGACTAATTACAATGAGCAGTTCTTC
TRBJ1-5 | NA | NA | 19 | TRBV6-1 | CASSDEATFFERGDQPQHF | TGTGCCAGCAGTGACGAGGCCACCTTCTTTGAACGGGGTGATCAGCCCCAGCATTTT
TRBJ2-1 | once | NA | 14 | TRBV19 | CASSMGGPLGEQFF | TGTGCCAGTAGTATGGGAGGCCCCCTGGGCGAGCAGTTCTTC
TRBJ1-2 | NA | NA | 11 | TRBV5-1 | CASSLGLGYTF | TGCGCCAGCAGCTTGGGTCTAGGCTACACCTTC
TRBJ1-5 | NA | NA | 14 | TRBV6-5 | CASSESLSNQPQHF | TGTGCCAGCTCAGAGAGTTTAAGCAATCAGCCCCAGCATTTT
TRBJ2-1 | NA | NA | 15 | TRBV10-3 | CAISRTKGGRNEQFF | TGTGCCATCAGTAGGACTAAAGGGGGGCGCAATGAGCAGTTCTTC
TRBJ2-1 | NA | TRBD2 | 18 | TRBV4-3 | CASSQDDIGLAGWDEQFF | TGCGCCAGCAGCCAAGATGATATAGGGCTAGCGGGTTGGGATGAGCAGTTCTTC
TRBJ1-2 | NA | NA | 13 | TRBV7-9 | CASSLGQGYGYTF | TGTGCCAGCAGCTTAGGGCAGGGCTATGGCTACACCTTC
TRBJ2-1 | NA | TRBD1 | 15 | TRBV7-9 | CASSLRTGSYNEQFF | TGTGCCAGCAGCTTAAGGACAGGGAGCTACAATGAGCAGTTCTTC
TRBJ2-1 | NA | TRBD2 | 14 | TRBV30 | CASYPGTSGSGQFF | TGTGCCTCGTATCCCGGGACTAGCGGGAGCGGGCAGTTCTTC
TRBJ1-1 | few | NA | 14 | TRBV9 | CASSQTGRRTEAFF | TGTGCCAGCAGCCAGACTGGGAGACGCACTGAAGCTTTCTTT
TRBJ1-1 | NA | NA | 13 | TRBV27 | CASSNPYNTEAFF | TGTGCCAGCAGTAACCCTTACAACACTGAAGCTTTCTTT
TRBJ1-2 | NA | NA | 12 | TRBV27 | CASRGEWGGYTF | TGTGCCAGCAGAGGGGAGTGGGGCGGCTACACCTTC
TRBJ1-2 | once | TRBD1 | 12 | TRBV30 | CALWDRDYGYTF | TGTGCCTTATGGGACAGGGACTATGGCTACACCTTC
TRBJ2-1 | NA | NA | 14 | TRBV28 | CASSLINSYNEQFF | TGTGCCAGCAGTCTGATCAACTCCTACAATGAGCAGTTCTTC
TRBJ2-1 | NA | TRBD2 | 16 | TRBV5-1 | CASSSRLAAGLNEQFF | TGCGCCAGCAGTTCCCGACTAGCAGCGGGTCTAAATGAGCAGTTCTTC
TRBJ1-4 | NA | NA | 13 | TRBV7-9 | CASSLGVATSPIF | TGTGCCAGCAGCTTAGGGGTCGCAACGAGCCCAATTTTT
TRBJ2-3 | NA | TRBD2 | 17 | TRBV5-1 | CASSFLGGRAATDTQYF | TGCGCCAGCAGCTTTCTGGGCGGGAGGGCGGCCACAGATACGCAGTATTTT
TRBJ1-1 | NA | TRBD1 | 15 | TRBV6-1 | CASSASGTGSTEAFF | TGTGCCAGCAGTGCATCCGGGACAGGGAGCACTGAAGCTTTCTTT
TRBJ1-2 | NA | TRBD1 | 17 | TRBV15 | CATSRVDRGSQGYGYTF | TGTGCCACCAGCAGAGTGGACAGGGGGTCCCAAGGCTATGGCTACACCTTC
TRBJ2-1 | NA | NA | 13 | TRBV11-2 | CASSYNSYNEQFF | TGTGCCAGCAGTTATAACAGTTACAATGAGCAGTTCTTC
TRBJ2-3 | NA | NA | 17 | TRBV9 | CASSVTGKNDLVDTQYF | TGTGCCAGCAGCGTCACCGGAAAAAATGATCTCGTAGATACGCAGTATTTT
TRBJ2-1 | NA | NA | 12 | TRBV5-4 | CASSLGWNEQFF | TGTGCCAGCAGCCTCGGGTGGAATGAGCAGTTCTTC
TRBJ2-3 | NA | NA | 14 | TRBV19 | CASSPDPYRDTQYF | TGTGCCAGTAGTCCGGACCCCTACCGAGATACGCAGTATTTT
TRBJ2-7 | NA | NA | 24 | TRBV28 | CASRSRYRDNLCAVLLRAGKLRYF | TGTGCCAGCAGATCTCGTTACCGGGATAATCTTTGTGCCGTCCTCCTACGAGCAGGAAAGCTTAGGTACTTC
TRBJ2-5 | NA | TRBD2 | 15 | TRBV4-2 | CASTQGGRPGETQYF | TGTGCCAGCACCCAGGGCGGGAGGCCGGGTGAGACCCAGTACTTC
TRBJ2-3 | NA | NA | 16 | TRBV11-2 | CASSLRSGGSTDTQYF | TGTGCCAGCAGCTTACGATCCGGGGGTAGCACAGATACGCAGTATTTT
TRBJ2-3 | NA | NA | 16 | TRBV29-1 | CSVDGGRALLTDTQYF | TGCAGCGTTGATGGGGGGCGCGCCCTACTCACAGATACGCAGTATTTT
TRBJ1-3 | NA | NA | 17 | TRBV9 | CASSPRQKPYSGNTIYF | TGTGCCAGCAGCCCGCGCCAGAAGCCCTACTCTGGAAACACCATATATTTT
TRBJ2-7 | NA | TRBD2 | 16 | TRBV5-6 | CASSEGTSGSIYEQYF | TGTGCCAGCAGCGAAGGGACTAGCGGGAGTATTTACGAGCAGTACTTC
TRBJ1-5 | few | NA | 13 | TRBV7-9 | CASSLEGREPQHF | TGTGCCAGCAGCTTAGAGGGGCGCGAGCCCCAGCATTTT
TRBJ2-2 | NA | TRBD2 | 15 | TRBV27 | CASSLAGGYTGELFF | TGTGCCAGCAGTTTAGCGGGAGGGTACACCGGGGAGCTGTTTTTT
TRBJ2-3 | NA | NA | 17 | TRBV7-6 | CASSSVTGPGGTDTQYF | TGTGCCAGCAGCTCAGTAACAGGCCCTGGGGGGACAGATACGCAGTATTTT
TRBJ1-2 | NA | NA | 12 | TRBV27 | CASRVGLFGYTF | TGTGCCAGCAGGGTAGGGTTGTTTGGCTACACCTTC
TRBJ2-1 | NA | TRBD2 | 15 | TRBV6-4 | CASSDLAGGVGEQFF | TGTGCCAGCAGTGACTTGGCGGGAGGTGTTGGGGAGCAGTTCTTC
TRBJ1-1 | NA | NA | 11 | TRBV4-2 | CASSHPGEAFF | TGTGCCAGCAGCCATCCGGGGGAAGCTTTCTTT
TRBJ1-2 | NA | NA | 13 | TRBV10-3 | CAIREGQSYGYTF | TGTGCCATCAGGGAGGGGCAGTCCTATGGCTACACCTTC
TRBJ1-1 | NA | NA | 15 | TRBV27 | CASSFGQHPPTEAFF | TGTGCCAGCAGTTTTGGCCAACACCCGCCCACTGAAGCTTTCTTT
TRBJ2-7 | NA | TRBD2 | 18 | TRBV10-2 | CASSHPGLAGGFSYEQYF | TGCGCCAGCAGTCATCCAGGACTAGCGGGAGGGTTCTCCTACGAGCAGTACTTC
TRBJ1-1 | NA | TRBD1 | 14 | TRBV2 | CASSETGRGRETFF | TGTGCCAGCAGTGAAACGGGCAGGGGGCGAGAAACTTTCTTT
TRBJ2-1 | NA | NA | 14 | TRBV19 | CASSDGGAYNEQFF | TGTGCCAGCTCGGATGGGGGAGCCTACAATGAGCAGTTCTTC
TRBJ2-2 | NA | NA | 16 | TRBV27 | CASSLLHQANTGELFF | TGTGCCAGCAGTTTATTGCATCAGGCGAACACCGGGGAGCTGTTTTTT
TRBJ2-1 | NA | NA | 16 | TRBV6-4 | CASSGVPGKPFVEQFF | TGTGCCAGCAGTGGGGTTCCGGGAAAGCCGTTTGTGGAGCAGTTCTTC
TRBJ1-1 | NA | NA | 13 | TRBV19 | CASSIGQAPGAFF | TGTGCCAGTAGTATAGGACAGGCTCCGGGGGCTTTCTTT
TRBJ1-1 | NA | NA | 17 | TRBV7-8 | CASSLTPTLGPGTEAFF | TGTGCCAGCAGCTTAACCCCTACGTTAGGGCCTGGGACTGAAGCTTTCTTT
TRBJ2-1 | NA | TRBD1 | 16 | TRBV7-6 | CASSLSSRQGVNEQFF | TGTGCCAGCAGCTTAAGCTCTAGACAGGGGGTGAATGAGCAGTTCTTC
TRBJ2-1 | NA | NA | 14 | TRBV6-5 | CASSYSRDNDEQFF | TGTGCCAGCAGTTACTCGAGAGACAACGATGAGCAGTTCTTC
TRBJ2-7 | NA | NA | 14 | TRBV9 | CASSPGLSNYEQYF | TGTGCCAGCAGCCCCGGACTGAGCAACTACGAGCAGTACTTC
TRBJ1-1 | NA | NA | 12 | TRBV9 | CASSVSSGEAFF | TGTGCCAGCAGCGTATCGTCGGGTGAAGCTTTCTTT
TRBJ1-1 | NA | NA | 14 | TRBV11-2 | CASSLFGEGTEAFF | TGTGCCAGCAGCTTATTTGGAGAGGGCACTGAAGCTTTCTTT
TRBJ1-5 | NA | NA | 16 | TRBV19 | CASSIKAAGYNQPQHF | TGTGCCAGTAGTATAAAGGCGGCAGGATACAATCAGCCCCAGCATTTT
TRBJ2-7 | NA | TRBD1 | 15 | TRBV4-1 | CASSQGDRGSDEQYF | TGCGCCAGCAGCCAAGGAGACAGGGGTAGCGACGAGCAGTACTTC